This is a list of T cell receptor beta chains from one sample in a study of shared clonotypes between healthy human individuals. Only in-frame clones appear in the TCRdb table, and some are missing; sequencing was by immunoSEQ multiplex PCR. Here the sample spans millions of clones, roughly 92% being singletons. Sequencing input: naive CD4+ T cells sorted from blood. The receptors derive from a man between 18 and 35 years old in good health. CDR3s include the opening cysteine and the closing phenylalanine or tryptophan. The D gene is left open where the match is weak. Only part of the rows carry a size: once, few, many, or a class if the clone is expanded.

J,size,V,D,DNA,CDR3
TRBJ1-2,NA,TRBV30,TRBD1,TGTGCCTGGGACAGGGGGCATTATGGCTACACCTTC,CAWDRGHYGYTF
TRBJ2-7,NA,TRBV6-5,TRBD1,TGTGCCAGCAGCCGACAGGGCACCTACGAGCAGTACTTC,CASSRQGTYEQYF
TRBJ1-6,NA,TRBV10-3,NA,TGTGCCATCAGTAGAGGGAACAATTCACCCCTCCACTTT,CAISRGNNSPLHF
TRBJ2-5,once,TRBV5-4,NA,TGTGCCAGCAGCTTCCTGGACGGCCAAGAGACCCAGTACTTC,CASSFLDGQETQYF
TRBJ1-4,NA,TRBV10-3,NA,TGTGCCCATCAATCCACCGAGAGAGAAAAACTGTTTTTT,CAHQSTEREKLFF
TRBJ1-4,NA,TRBV5-4,TRBD1,TGTGCCAGCAGCCGTGACGGGACAGGGATAGAAAAACTGTTTTTT,CASSRDGTGIEKLFF
TRBJ2-5,NA,TRBV4-2,TRBD2,TGTGCCAGCAGCCAAGATACGGGGGGGCAAGAGACCCAGTACTTC,CASSQDTGGQETQYF
TRBJ2-2,NA,TRBV19,NA,TGTGCCAGTTGCTTGGGTCAGACTAACACCGGGGAGCTGTTTTTT,CASCLGQTNTGELFF
TRBJ2-7,NA,TRBV11-2,NA,TGTGCCAGCAGCATAGGGACAATATACGAGCAGTACTTC,CASSIGTIYEQYF
TRBJ2-3,NA,TRBV5-6,TRBD2,TGTGCCAGCAGCTTGACAAGCGGGAGGACAGATACGCAGTATTTT,CASSLTSGRTDTQYF
TRBJ1-1,once,TRBV19,NA,TGTGCCAGTAATCCGAGCCTGAACACTGAAGCTTTCTTT,CASNPSLNTEAFF
TRBJ1-5,few,TRBV5-6,NA,TGTGCCAGCAGCTTGGGGGGGAAGCCCCAGCATTTT,CASSLGGKPQHF
TRBJ1-3,NA,TRBV10-3,NA,TGTGCCATCAGACAACAGCTACTCTCTGGAAACACCATATATTTT,CAIRQQLLSGNTIYF
TRBJ2-2,NA,TRBV11-2,NA,TGTGCCAGCAGTTCCCCTAGCCCGGCGGCGGGGGAGCTGTTTTTT,CASSSPSPAAGELFF
TRBJ1-1,NA,TRBV9,NA,TGTGCCAGCAGCGTAACGGGGAACACTGAAGCTTTCTTT,CASSVTGNTEAFF
TRBJ2-2,NA,TRBV4-1,NA,TGCGCCAGCAGCCCGGACGGATCGAACACCGGGGAGCTGTTTTTT,CASSPDGSNTGELFF
TRBJ1-2,NA,TRBV18,NA,TGTGCCAGCTCACCCCCCTCAGGGGATGGCTACACCTTC,CASSPPSGDGYTF
TRBJ1-5,NA,TRBV16,TRBD1,TGTGCCAGCAGCCAATCGGGAGGGGGCGGTGGTCAGCCCCAGCATTTT,CASSQSGGGGGQPQHF
TRBJ2-3,NA,TRBV9,TRBD2,TGTGCCAGCAGCCCCGGAGTAGCGGGAGGGCCCGGGGATACGCAGTATTTT,CASSPGVAGGPGDTQYF
TRBJ2-1,NA,TRBV5-8,TRBD1,TGTGCCAGCAGCCCGCGTGAAGGGACAGTCTCCTACAATGAGCAGTTCTTC,CASSPREGTVSYNEQFF
TRBJ2-3,NA,TRBV13,NA,TGTGCCAGCAGCCCATTTACAGATCCAGATACGCAGTATTTT,CASSPFTDPDTQYF
TRBJ2-3,once,TRBV15,NA,TGTGCCACCAGCAGAGCGGGGTTCACAGATACGCAGTATTTT,CATSRAGFTDTQYF
TRBJ2-4,NA,TRBV6-1,NA,TGTGCCAGCAGTGATCGGGCCTTGACTAACATTCAGTACTTC,CASSDRALTNIQYF
TRBJ1-4,NA,TRBV28,NA,TGTGCCAGCAGCCTCCCGGGGGCTCGGGGAGAAAAACTGTTTTTT,CASSLPGARGEKLFF
TRBJ2-7,NA,TRBV25-1,TRBD1,TGTGCCAGCAGTGAGTTAACGACAGGGGGTCCATACGAGCAGTACTTC,CASSELTTGGPYEQYF
TRBJ2-1,NA,TRBV6-5,TRBD2,TGTGCCAGCAGGTCTAGCGGGAGGGGGGAGCAGTTCTTC,CASRSSGRGEQFF
TRBJ1-2,NA,TRBV18,NA,TGTGCCAGCTCACCCGGGACGGTCTATGGCTACACCTTC,CASSPGTVYGYTF
TRBJ1-2,NA,TRBV25-1,TRBD1,TGTGCCAGCAGTGAAACCTCAGGGGGCGGAGATGGCTACACCTTC,CASSETSGGGDGYTF
TRBJ1-1,NA,TRBV7-9,TRBD1,TGTGCCAGCAGCTTAACTGGACAGGGGACGAACACTGAAGCTTTCTTT,CASSLTGQGTNTEAFF
TRBJ2-3,NA,TRBV5-4,NA,TGTGCCAGCAGCTTTTCCGCCACAGATACGCAGTATTTT,CASSFSATDTQYF
TRBJ2-7,NA,TRBV7-9,TRBD2,TGCGCCAGCAGCCGTCAGCGGGAGTTGTCCGAGCAGTACTTC,CASSRQRELSEQYF
TRBJ2-1,NA,TRBV5-1,TRBD2,TGCGCCAGCAGCTTGGTTCCGGGACTAGCGGGAGAGGCCTACAATGAGCAGTTCTTC,CASSLVPGLAGEAYNEQFF
TRBJ2-3,NA,TRBV30,NA,TGTGCCTGGAGTCGGCAGGGCGGAGATACGCAGTATTTT,CAWSRQGGDTQYF
TRBJ1-4,NA,TRBV19,NA,TGTGCCAGTAGTAGAGGACAGATTGCAACTAATGAAAAACTGTTTTTT,CASSRGQIATNEKLFF
TRBJ1-3,NA,TRBV7-2,NA,TGTGCCAGCAGCTTAGGAGGGGCCGGAAACACCATATATTTT,CASSLGGAGNTIYF
TRBJ1-4,NA,TRBV5-4,TRBD1,TGTGCCAGCAGCTTGGATGGGACAGAAAATGAAAAACTGTTTTTT,CASSLDGTENEKLFF
TRBJ2-3,NA,TRBV5-6,NA,TGTGCCAGCAGCTTGGCTGGTCGGGTCACAGATACGCAGTATTTT,CASSLAGRVTDTQYF
TRBJ1-5,NA,TRBV5-6,NA,TGTGCCAGCAGCCAGAACGTCGGTGGTCAGCCCCAGCATTTT,CASSQNVGGQPQHF
TRBJ2-5,NA,TRBV13,NA,TGTGCCAGCAGCATGAGCCCGGGACCCCAAGAGACCCAGTACTTC,CASSMSPGPQETQYF
TRBJ1-2,NA,TRBV6-5,NA,TGTGCCAGCAGTTACTCTGACGGCCTCTATGGCTACACCTTC,CASSYSDGLYGYTF
TRBJ2-3,NA,TRBV7-9,NA,TGTGCCAGCAGCCCACCCCCAGGGGGCACAGATACGCAGTATTTT,CASSPPPGGTDTQYF
TRBJ1-1,few,TRBV6-5,NA,TGTGCCAGCAGTTCAGTGAACACTGAAGCTTTCTTT,CASSSVNTEAFF